This T cell receptor (beta chain) was found in a study of T cells in Graves' hyperthyroidism and ophthalmopathy. Study outcomes and limitations: In the blood, most expanded thyroid clonotypes above 0.001 appeared as well. A median around 6.4 months before onset, the model predicted ophthalmopathy.

V was cut by 5 bases and J by 1 base, with 20 bases left in between. The CDR3 spans 17 residues. The V gene's germline CDR1 is MDHEN and CDR2 SYDVKM. RNA transcripts provided the source from which TCR beta CDR3 regions were amplified. The HTBI primer set was used in a first-round RT-PCR of the TCR CDR3. TCRdb used MiXCR to reprocess the multiplex PCR reads, holding one entry per CDR3 protein. This table has roughly 300,000 distinct CDR3 sequences, about 15% appearing once. For this clonotype: What it recognizes is unknown.

The receptor was isolated from a woman aged 25 to 45 with Graves' hyperthyroidism. Sample: blood. The J gene is TRBJ2-5, the V gene TRBV28, with D perhaps given as TRBD1 or TRBD2 (6 bases each). The CDR3 coding sequence is TGTGCCAGCAGTCTATCCCAACCGGGGGCACTCCAAGAGACCCAGTACTTC. Residues: CASSLSQPGALQETQYF. Drawing the rest from reference TRBV28 and TRBJ2-5, the complete variable domain is DVKVTQSSRYLVKRTGEKVFLECVQDMDHENMFWYRQDPGLGLRLIYFSYDVKMKEKGDIPEGYSVSREKKERFSLILESASTNQTSMYLCASSLSQPGALQETQYFGPGTRLLVL.